Following are 15 T cell receptor beta chains from one sample sequenced in a study of identical twins. Via MiXCR, TCRdb re-called the 5' RACE reads, giving one row per CDR3 protein. The sample shows 500,000 to 550,000 distinct CDR3 sequences, about a fifth of them seen only once. The same data also went into a second study, on yellow fever vaccine responses in identical twins.

Sequenced sample: CD4+ T cells sorted from blood. The source is a woman younger than 30 in good health.

CDR3 sequence (DNA): TGCGCCAGCAGCTTGGCTAGCAGCACAGATACGCAGTATTTT. Its protein product is CASSLASSTDTQYF. This chain connects TRBV5-1 to TRBJ2-3, with D tentatively TRBD2 (5 bases). V lost 0 bases, J lost 0 bases, and 5 bases lay in between. Germline V gene data show CDR1 as SGHRS and CDR2 as YFSETQ. The CDR3 runs to 14 residues.

The chain joins TRBV6-5 to TRBJ1-2; 7 bases are a match to TRBD1. The V segment lost 1 base and the J segment 5 bases; nucleotides outside the gene matches: 10. CDR3 length equals 16 residues. CDR1 MNHEY and CDR2 SVGAGI come from the germline V gene. This CDR3 is CASSYLVKGAWYGYTF. DNA for the CDR3: TGTGCCAGCAGTTACTTGGTTAAGGGGGCTTGGTATGGCTACACCTTC.

V gene TRBV7-2 combines with J gene TRBJ2-1, with a weak D call TRBD1 (6 bases). Germline values: CDR1 SGHTA, CDR2 FQGNSA. This CDR3 comprises 16 residues. V dropped 2 bases and J dropped 1 base, with 12 bases sitting between them. The CDR3 is CASSLSTGISYNEQFF. The CDR3 DNA is TGTGCCAGCAGCTTATCCACAGGGATATCCTACAATGAGCAGTTCTTC.

A few counts support this clonotype. The CDR3 DNA sequence: TGTGCCAGCAGTCCTTGGGGTTGGGGCACGAACGCAGATACGCAGTATTTT. This sequence encodes CASSPWGWGTNADTQYF. The J gene is TRBJ2-3, the V gene TRBV27; D perhaps matches TRBD1 (5 bases). The germline V gene has CDR1 MNHEY and CDR2 SMNVEV (reference sequence). Trimming left V 5 bases short and J 4 bases short, with 22 bases between. The CDR3 is 17 amino acids.

This clonotype was detected a few times. J is TRBJ1-5 and V is TRBV21-1; TRBD1 is the table's D call and was not checked against the DNA. TRBV21-1 is given as a pseudogene. The CDR3 contains 16 residues. The CDR3 protein is CASSKGTGRLDQPQHF. The DNA for the CDR3 is TGTGCCAGCAGCAAAGGGACAGGGCGATTGGATCAGCCCCAGCATTTT.

This clonotype was seen a handful of times. This chain joins TRBV5-1 and TRBJ1-6; TRBD1 might be the D (6 bases). Per the germline V gene, CDR1 is SGHRS and CDR2 is YFSETQ. V gave up 5 bases and J gave up 3 bases, with 15 bases separating them. The CDR3 is made up of 16 amino acids. This chain's CDR3 is CASRISGDHYNSPLHF. For the CDR3, the DNA is TGCGCCAGCAGAATATCAGGGGATCACTATAATTCACCCCTCCACTTT.

This clonotype showed up just a few times. The V call is TRBV3-1, the J call TRBJ1-2, with a possible D match to TRBD1 (5 bases). The CDR3 length is 14 residues. CDR1 is LGHDT, CDR2 YNNKEL, per germline (reference sequence). Deletions cut 4 bases from V and 6 bases from J, with 15 bases between. The CDR3 sequence: CASSPLLGGNGYTF. CDR3 nucleotide sequence: TGTGCCAGCAGCCCGTTATTGGGGGGTAATGGCTACACCTTC.

This clonotype was picked up a small number of times. The chain carries TRBV20-1 and TRBJ2-1; 8 bases align to TRBD2. CDR1 and CDR2 (germline): DFQATT, SNEGSKA (reference sequence). With V trimmed by 6 bases and J by 8 bases, 15 bases remained unmatched. This CDR3 has 15 residues. The CDR3: CSADIGSGGDYEQFF. CDR3 sequence (DNA): TGCAGTGCGGACATAGGGAGCGGGGGAGACTATGAGCAGTTCTTC.

This chain joins TRBV12-3 or TRBV12-4 and TRBJ1-3, with D unclear. The CDR3 spans 14 residues. The V and J ends lost 3 bases and 0 bases respectively, with 6 bases between them. CDR3: CASSLVNSGNTIYF. In DNA form, the CDR3 reads TGTGCCAGCAGTTTGGTTAACTCTGGAAACACCATATATTTT.

This clonotype was counted only a few times. The chain has TRBV10-3 and TRBJ2-7; 15 nucleotides align to TRBD2. J lost 3 bases, V lost 4 bases, and 4 bases had no gene match. The CDR3 is 16 amino acids. CDR1 ENHRY and CDR2 SYGVKD come from the germline V gene. For the CDR3, the DNA is TGTGCCATCAGTGTAGGACTAGCGGGGGGGAGCTACGAGCAGTACGTC. Its translation is CAISVGLAGGSYEQYV.

This chain connects TRBV6-1 to TRBJ1-3; 8 nucleotides line up with TRBD1. This CDR3 is 14 amino acids long. Looked up from germline, CDR1 is MNHNS and CDR2 is SASEGT. Unmatched junction bases numbered 4, after V lost 6 bases and J lost 3 bases. CDR3 nucleotides: TGTGCCAGCAGCTCCGGGACAGGTGGAAACACCATATATTTT. Protein sequence: CASSSGTGGNTIYF.

The J gene is TRBJ2-7, the V gene TRBV12-3 or TRBV12-4; 11 bases align to TRBD2. V lost 6 bases to trimming and J lost 0 bases; unmatched junction nucleotides: 7. The CDR3 totals 16 residues. CDR3 DNA: TGTGCCAGCAGCCACCCTAGCGGGGGGACCTCCTACGAGCAGTACGTC. It yields the protein CASSHPSGGTSYEQYV.

This clonotype has a handful of counts. The V call is TRBV24-1, the J call TRBJ2-1, with D maybe TRBD2 (6 bases). Germline CDR1 and CDR2: KGHDR and SFDVKD. CDR3 length: 14 residues. With 6 bases removed from V and 2 bases from J, the gap between germline ends came to 10 bases. The CDR3: CATSISGAYNEQFF. CDR3 nucleotides: TGTGCCACCAGTATTAGCGGAGCCTACAATGAGCAGTTCTTC.

CDR3 residues: CASSVDRGTYEQYF. The CDR3 DNA sequence: TGTGCCAGCAGCGTCGACAGGGGAACCTACGAGCAGTACTTC. The chain joins TRBV9 to TRBJ2-7; 8 positions agree with TRBD1. The germline V gene has CDR1 SGDLS and CDR2 YYNGEE. V dropped 2 bases and J dropped 2; count of bases not matched to a gene: 3. The CDR3 consists of 14 residues.

This clonotype has a single count. This sequence joins TRBV5-1 and TRBJ1-1, with a tentative D call TRBD1 (5 bases). This CDR3 comprises 15 residues. Germline V lookup: CDR1 SGHRS, CDR2 YFSETQ. With 0 bases removed from V and 1 base from J, the gap between germline ends came to 10 bases. CDR3 amino acids: CASSLEGQQNTEAFF. The DNA for the CDR3 is TGCGCCAGCAGCTTGGAGGGGCAGCAGAACACTGAAGCTTTCTTT.